This T cell receptor (beta chain) emerged from a study of T cells in Graves' hyperthyroidism and ophthalmopathy. Overall study context: Staff took peripheral blood when the initial diagnosis was made, before any treatment began. Whole-study results and caveats: Most clonotypes expanded in the thyroid (above 0.001) were also present in blood.

The source material, RNA transcripts, was used to amplify TCR beta CDR3 regions. First-round RT-PCR of the TCR CDR3 relied on the HTBI primer set. TCRdb ran MiXCR on the multiplex PCR reads and lists one entry per CDR3 protein. The sample gives roughly 260,000 distinct CDR3 sequences, less than 15% of which show up once; about 14% is in the top ten. The length of the CDR3 is 17 residues. CDR1 SGHTA and CDR2 FQGNSA come from the germline V gene. V dropped 6 bases and J dropped 6; count of bases not matched to a gene: 14. The PBMCs studied were ones that came from about 10 ml fresh peripheral blood. Note on this clonotype: Its antigen is still unknown. This may come from a read error, since a much larger clone is one base off.

The sequence derives from a middle-aged woman with Graves' hyperthyroidism that later progressed to Graves' ophthalmopathy. The source material was blood. The chain uses TRBV7-2 and TRBJ2-1, with TRBD2 identical over 10 bases. Written as DNA, the CDR3 is TGTGCCAGCAGTTTTTTCTTTCCCACTAGCGGGATCAATGAGCAGTTCTTC. This codes for CASSFFFPTSGINEQFF.